The 10 T cell receptor beta chains below come from one sample, sequenced in a study of T-cell reconstitution after alpha-beta-depleted transplantation in children. Preparation of the TCRbeta library involved a method that used unique molecular identifiers. TCRdb processed the PCR reads anew with MiXCR; each CDR3 protein has one entry. This sample has about 350,000 distinct CDR3 sequences, with 13% found just once. Sample: PBMCs, taken from the stem cell graft. The source is a human donor who donated a stem cell graft to a child with Fanconi anemia.

The chain is built from TRBV12-3 or TRBV12-4 and TRBJ1-1, with a weak D call TRBD1 (6 bases). The CDR3 extends over 15 amino acids. The germline V and J ends were trimmed by 6 bases and 2 bases, with 16 bases remaining between them. The DNA of the CDR3 is TGTGCCAGCAGCCCTCCCCAGGACAGAAACACTGAAGCTTTCTTT. As protein: CASSPPQDRNTEAFF.

The table lists this clonotype with many counts. The chain is built from TRBV11-2 and TRBJ2-7, with a tentative D call TRBD1 (6 bases). Trimming took 4 bases from V and 2 from J, leaving 9 bases between them. The CDR3 has 13 amino acids. Germline CDR1 is SGHAT and CDR2 is FQNNGV. The CDR3 DNA sequence: TGTGCCAGCAGCTGGGACACCGCCTACGAGCAGTACTTC. This translates into CASSWDTAYEQYF.

The sample holds many counts of this clonotype. The rearrangement uses TRBV14 and TRBJ2-3; 8 bases map to TRBD2. This CDR3 is 15 amino acids long. J was trimmed by 2 bases and V by 1 base; bases with no gene match: 2. CDR1 is SGHDN, CDR2 FVKESK, per germline. This CDR3 is CASSQGGGTTDTQYF. As DNA, the CDR3 is TGTGCCAGCAGCCAAGGCGGGGGGACCACAGATACGCAGTATTTT.

The rearrangement joins TRBV5-1 to TRBJ2-7; 12 bases are a match to TRBD2. Germline-derived CDR1 and CDR2 are SGHRS and YFSETQ. The V gene end was trimmed by 4 bases and the J gene end by 4 bases; junction bases not matched to a gene: 9. The CDR3 has 16 residues. The CDR3 loop is CASSPTSGGSPYEQYV. CDR3 nucleotide sequence: TGCGCCAGCAGCCCGACTAGCGGGGGATCGCCGTACGAGCAGTACGTC.

There are many counts of this clonotype. This chain joins TRBV9 and TRBJ2-3, with D unresolved. V was shortened by 0 bases and J by 1 base, with 9 bases between the two germline ends. CDR1 SGDLS and CDR2 YYNGEE come from the germline V gene. This CDR3 is built from 15 residues. The CDR3, as DNA: TGTGCCAGCAGCGTAGAAACCTACGGCACAGATACGCAGTATTTT. This encodes CASSVETYGTDTQYF.

The chain joins TRBV5-1 to TRBJ1-1; D remains ambiguous. The CDR3 totals 14 residues. V lost 4 bases, J lost 6 bases, and 16 bases lay in between. Germline loops: CDR1 SGHRS, CDR2 YFSETQ. The CDR3 loop is CASSRGGNRAEAFF. CDR3 sequence (DNA): TGCGCCAGCAGCCGCGGAGGGAATAGGGCTGAAGCTTTCTTT. The entire variable domain, with the rest obtained from reference TRBV5-1 and TRBJ1-1, is as follows: KAGVTQTPRYLIKTRGQQVTLSCSPISGHRSVSWYQQTPGQGLQFLFEYFSETQRNKGNFPGRFSGRQFSNSRSEMNVSTLELGDSALYLCASSRGGNRAEAFFGQGTRLTVV.

This clonotype was seen ten or more times. CDR3 in amino acids: CASGQGVYEQYF. CDR3 bases: TGTGCCAGCGGACAGGGGGTCTACGAGCAGTACTTC. The chain links TRBV12-3 or TRBV12-4 to TRBJ2-7; 10 positions match TRBD1. The ends lost 8 bases at V and 3 bases at J; junction bases unmatched: 1. CDR3 size: 12 residues.

This clonotype was counted at least ten times. The rearrangement uses TRBV6-5 and TRBJ1-1, with 7 bases that match TRBD1. Trimming removed 2 bases from V and 1 base from J; junction bases left unmatched: 7. Germline lookup yields CDR1 MNHEY and CDR2 SVGAGI. The CDR3 length is 16 residues. The CDR3 loop reads CASSYRTGLGNTEAFF. CDR3 coding DNA: TGTGCCAGCAGTTACCGGACAGGACTGGGGAACACTGAAGCTTTCTTT.

This clonotype was counted only a few times. The chain couples TRBV5-1 to TRBJ2-3, with unresolved D. V was pared by 4 bases and J by 10 bases, with 13 bases between. Germline loops: CDR1 SGHRS, CDR2 YFSETQ. The CDR3 has 12 residues. The CDR3 reads CASSTNFDAQYF. CDR3 DNA sequence: TGCGCCAGCAGCACTAATTTTGATGCGCAGTATTTT.

This chain connects TRBV5-1 to TRBJ2-3; TRBD1 agrees at 8 bases. CDR1 SGHRS and CDR2 YFSETQ come from the germline V gene. The CDR3 runs to 14 residues. V gave up 6 bases and J gave up 5 bases; unmatched junction bases: 8. CDR3 protein: CASKPDRDGDTQYF. The CDR3 DNA is TGCGCCAGCAAGCCGGACAGGGATGGAGATACGCAGTATTTT.